This TCR beta chain was recorded in a study of cytomegalovirus exposure and HLA in healthy donors. The CDR3 length is 12 residues. V was cut by 5 bases and J by 3 bases, with 7 bases left in between. Germline V gene sequence: CDR1 MNHEY, CDR2 SVGAGI. Whole-study findings and limits: Because they were indistinguishable, some V segments, including TRBV6-2 and TRBV6-3, were excluded.

A note on this clone: Antigen specificity is unknown.

Primers: 60 Vbeta forward and 13 Jbeta reverse. Sequencing was performed with immunoSEQ multiplex PCR; in TCRdb, only in-frame clones are kept and a portion is missing. The data contain 150,000 to 200,000 clones, around 82% of them singletons. The sequence was collected from a boy between 10 and 17 years old in good health and CMV-seronegative. Sequencing was performed on PBMCs. V gene TRBV6-5 combines with J gene TRBJ1-1, with a tentative D call TRBD1 (5 bases). CDR3 loop: CASSGGDTEAFF. The CDR3 DNA sequence: TGTGCCAGCAGTGGGGGGGACACTGAAGCTTTCTTT.